These T cell receptor beta chains were read from a single sample in a study of CD8 T cells in Susac syndrome. TCRdb re-analysed the immunoSEQ multiplex PCR reads in MiXCR, keeping a single row per CDR3 protein. The sample lists approximately 180,000 distinct CDR3 sequences; 90% to 97% were seen once. Sequencing used CD4+ T cells from PBMCs. The receptors come from a human donor with multiple sclerosis. Both conserved end residues are part of each CDR3.

j_call v_call cdr3_aa
TRBJ1-5 TRBV2 CASSESRGGQPQHF
TRBJ2-4 TRBV20-1 CSARPPGAGDIQYF
TRBJ1-4 TRBV7-9 CASSLGQRANEKLFF
TRBJ1-6 TRBV4-3 CASSQGIRGGSPLHF
TRBJ2-1 TRBV7-8 CASSPGRYNEQFF
TRBJ2-2 TRBV18 CASSPPATVNTGELFF
TRBJ1-1 TRBV4-3 CASTDYVGHTEAFF
TRBJ2-2 TRBV7-9 CASTSGELFF
TRBJ2-2 TRBV28 CASSRWDRATGELFF
TRBJ2-4 TRBV9 CASSSYQGVQYF
TRBJ2-7 TRBV4-2 CASSQEDTSGGAYEQYF
TRBJ1-1 TRBV30 CAWSVPGGVEAFF
TRBJ1-4 TRBV2 CASSGDRGTNEKLFF
TRBJ2-7 TRBV5-4 CASSFALDRFYEQYF
TRBJ2-5 TRBV5-4 CASSDGTSGGETQYF
TRBJ2-1 TRBV3-1 CASSQEKRGGRYNEQFF
TRBJ1-2 TRBV6-6 CASSYGGQGLYGYTF
TRBJ2-7 TRBV18 CASSPNWTVLYEQYF
TRBJ2-2 TRBV28 CASTPWQSGTGELFF
TRBJ1-5 TRBV11-3 CASSPGGDQPQHF
TRBJ1-1 TRBV6-5 CASSSQGPGSTEAFF
TRBJ1-2 TRBV24-1 CATSDLGDGYTF
TRBJ2-3 TRBV29-1 CSVELSQHPDTQYF
TRBJ1-2 TRBV30 CAWSFRDGYTF
TRBJ2-1 TRBV29-1 CSVEGGRTSRTIEQFF
TRBJ2-5 TRBV3-1 CASSWGRRETQYF
TRBJ2-7 TRBV27 CASRPQGRHEQYF
TRBJ2-4 TRBV6-6 CASSKPWNIQYF
TRBJ1-1 TRBV4-2 CASSLLDSEAFF
TRBJ1-2 TRBV29-1 CSVGTDPQAGYTF
TRBJ1-6 TRBV12-3/TRBV12-4 CASSPDRLVTNSPLHF
TRBJ2-5 TRBV3-1 CASSRGQMYQETQYF
TRBJ2-7 TRBV11-3 CASSFPGDHEQYF
TRBJ1-1 TRBV21-1 CASSNDITEAFF
TRBJ1-3 TRBV30 CAWSARRSTGNTIYF
TRBJ2-7 TRBV2 CASNPQVGYEQYF
TRBJ1-5 TRBV20-1 CSARSFDQPQHF
TRBJ1-2 TRBV2 CASRAGLANYGYTF
TRBJ1-3 TRBV12-3/TRBV12-4 CASTFRRAGNTIYF
TRBJ2-7 TRBV20-1 CSAIGQAHEQYF
TRBJ1-1 TRBV4-2 CASSQDEGTRRTEAFF
TRBJ2-3 TRBV4-2 CASSQDPATDTQYF
TRBJ2-1 TRBV20-1 CSAGSLGGLAGANEQFF
TRBJ2-6 TRBV19 CASSILSNVLTF
TRBJ2-7 TRBV20-1 CSASAGTYEQYF
TRBJ1-1 TRBV25-1 CASSEWSKAFF
TRBJ2-5 TRBV29-1 CSVDRQGWETQYF
TRBJ1-2 TRBV15 CATSAGGSTYGYTF